This T cell receptor beta chain is drawn from a study of shared clonotypes between healthy human individuals (dated by TCRdb to 2020 to 2021). With respect to the entire study: The cohort included three men and a couple of women between 18 and 49 years of age. Per donor, three plates each were used for CD4 naive and CD4 memory, two for CD8 naive, and one for CD8 memory. Between about 0.8 and 9 billion PBMCs per donor were obtained by leukapheresis. To estimate repertoire size and how much clonotypes are shared between individuals, the study performed deep sequencing of blood TCR repertoires from five healthy adults. To increase sequencing depth and limit assay-specific biases, TCR repertoire library preparation and sequencing were carried out by different laboratories using diverse techniques.

The V end gives up 5 bases and the J end 5 bases, leaving 11 bases in the junction not matched to a gene. From the cysteine through the phenylalanine, the CDR3 covers 15 amino acids. Only the CDR3 region is kept as DNA, spanning 45 bases read in frame from base 1. The germline V gene (reference sequence) supplies CDR1 SEHNR and CDR2 FQNEAQ. With respect to this clone: Its cognate antigen has yet to be identified. Per-nucleotide qualities are absent, and no much larger clonotype sits a single base away.

Study-wide conclusions, independent of this receptor: Only blood was sampled, and tissue TCR repertoires likely differ from those in blood. Because the study included a small number of donors, the genetic and exposure-history diversity represented was limited. Naive subsets generally had larger estimated clonotype richness than memory subsets. Pairwise subsampling indicated that sequencing depth was expected to affect the degree of clonotype sharing among donors. Clonotypes shared by all four sorted-subset donors showed higher generation probabilities than non-shared clonotypes. Sharing across several donors was observed for 5% to 6.5% of naive CD4, less than 4% of naive CD8, 2.3% of memory CD4, and about 0.38% of memory CD8 clonotypes. Even with the large sequencing depth, rarefaction of the sorted-subset datasets indicated that sequencing was incomplete.

Donors were healthy HIV-negative adults with no recently reported acute infections or vaccinations. Every donor was a Caucasian adult living in Nashville, Tennessee, USA. CD4+ T cells were enriched by magnetic negative selection, after which naive cells were positively selected on CD45RA and the negative fraction was taken as the memory subset. Blood was collected by leukapheresis, and PBMCs were isolated by Ficoll-Histopaque density gradient centrifugation and then cryopreserved in liquid nitrogen vapor phase. Analytical flow cytometry was used to check the purity and quantity of each magnetically sorted T cell population. From each sorted fraction, genomic DNA was isolated and quantified by UV absorbance on a Nanodrop 2000c. Using the deep immunoSEQ assay, TCR CDR3 regions were amplified from genomic DNA by multiplex PCR. Genomic DNA extracted from each cell subset was distributed evenly over all wells of several immunoSEQ 96-well plates, and each plate served as one replicate. For sorted subsets, around 200 ng genomic DNA, equal to some 30,000 T cell genomes, was loaded into each replicate PCR. Purified libraries were quantified with a Qubit 3.0 fluorometer, sized on a Bioanalyzer 2100, and re-quantified with the KAPA Library Quantification kit. Every immunoSEQ 96-well plate was sequenced on a dedicated single-read 150-cycle Illumina NextSeq 550 flow cell. As for how the authors treated the data: Because the immunoSEQ output included only junctional sequences and no quality scores, the filtering could not be the same as the filtering used for full-length reads. To assign V/J genes and CDR3, sequences were annotated using PyIR, a Python wrapper for IgBLAST v1.9, with IMGT germline references. Reads were removed for weak V/J assignments (E-value above 1e-6), missing CDR3, stop codons, out-of-frame junctions, or ambiguous translated residues. V3J clonotypes were defined by identical inferred V gene, J gene, and CDR3 amino acid sequence. Percentage overlap between repertoires was computed as shared unique clonotypes divided by the size of the smaller repertoire. Three approaches were used to assess repertoire richness: RTK rarefaction, the Chao1 estimator, and Recon v2.1 estimates of unobserved clonotypes. For all TCRbeta clonotypes obtained by the gDNA method from a few donors, generation probabilities were computed with OLGA. The immuneACCESS repertoire file appears here via TCRdb, limited to in-frame rearrangements. These files lack a portion of the clones; in checked studies, under half of the deficit traces to unresolved V genes, and the cause of the others is not known. V, J and clone size derive from that table, while D and trimming were established from the DNA sequence. This sample comprises approximately 350,000 clones, around 72% of them detected only once. In total, the top ten clones hold around a tenth of the sample.

This clonotype originated in a man under 40 in good health. Sequencing was carried out using memory CD4+ T cells sorted from blood. The intended sense of this specimen's cell subset or site label: CD45RA-negative fraction. This sequence uses TRBV7-9 and TRBJ2-5; TRBD1 matches 7 bases in the middle. The CDR3 protein: CASSAQQGYRETQYF. The DNA sequence is TGTGCCAGCAGCGCCCAACAGGGGTATCGGGAGACCCAGTACTTC.